This passage covers 2 T cell receptor beta chains from one sample sequenced in a study of blood T cell repertoires in COVID-19. Assay: immunoSEQ multiplex PCR; the TCRdb copy retains only in-frame clones and omits some. The repertoire consists of about 160,000 clones, with just under 90% occurring once and the leading ten covering over 9%. Sequencing used peripheral blood. Every receptor here comes from a woman aged 70 to 79 with COVID-19, enrolled during active disease.

This chain connects TRBV28 to TRBJ1-5, with D maybe TRBD1 (5 bases). The germline V gene encodes CDR1 MDHEN and CDR2 SYDVKM. The CDR3 runs 15 residues. Trimming pared 3 bases from V and 5 bases from J, leaving 14 bases between. CDR3 nucleotides: TGTGCCAGCAGTTTCCCCGGGGGGTTATATCAGCCCCAGCATTTT. It translates to CASSFPGGLYQPQHF. Full variable domain (remainder filled in from reference TRBV28 and TRBJ1-5): DVKVTQSSRYLVKRTGEKVFLECVQDMDHENMFWYRQDPGLGLRLIYFSYDVKMKEKGDIPEGYSVSREKKERFSLILESASTNQTSMYLCASSFPGGLYQPQHFGDGTRLSIL.

This clone was observed a single time. This sequence joins TRBV29-1 and TRBJ1-1; TRBD1 might be the D (6 bases). CDR3 length: 13 amino acids. V lost 7 bases and J lost 2, with 14 bases in between. Per the germline V gene, CDR1 is SQVTM and CDR2 is ANQGSEA. CDR3 in DNA: TGCAGCGGGAAACAGGGTGAAAACACTGAAGCTTTCTTT. The encoded protein is CSGKQGENTEAFF.